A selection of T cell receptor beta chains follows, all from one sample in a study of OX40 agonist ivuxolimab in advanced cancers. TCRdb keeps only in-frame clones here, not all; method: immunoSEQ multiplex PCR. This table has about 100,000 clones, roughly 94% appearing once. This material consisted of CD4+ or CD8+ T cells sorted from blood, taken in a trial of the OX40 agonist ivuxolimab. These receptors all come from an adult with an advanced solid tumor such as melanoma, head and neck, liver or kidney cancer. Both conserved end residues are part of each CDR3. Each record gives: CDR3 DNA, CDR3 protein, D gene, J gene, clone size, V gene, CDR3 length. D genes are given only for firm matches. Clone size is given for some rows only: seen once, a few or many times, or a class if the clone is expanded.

DNA: TGTGCCAGCAGCTTAAAGGACAGGGGGCTCGGAAACATCATATATTTT; CDR3: CASSLKDRGLGNIIYF; D: TRBD1; J: TRBJ1-3; size: NA; V: TRBV7-9; length: 16
DNA: TGCGCCAGCAGCGCCTCCGGGACAGGGAATGAAAAACTGTTTTTT; CDR3: CASSASGTGNEKLFF; D: TRBD1; J: TRBJ1-4; size: NA; V: TRBV5-1; length: 15
DNA: TGTGCCAGCAGCGGGTTGCTAGCGGGGGGCTCAGATACGCAGTATTTT; CDR3: CASSGLLAGGSDTQYF; D: TRBD2; J: TRBJ2-3; size: NA; V: TRBV7-2; length: 16
DNA: TGTGCCAGCAGCTTGCACAGGGGCTTTACTTTTGAAGCTTTCTTT; CDR3: CASSLHRGFTFEAFF; D: TRBD1; J: TRBJ1-1; size: NA; V: TRBV11-2; length: 15
DNA: TGCGCCAGCAGCCAAGGCTTCGGGACAATCCAAGAGACCCAGTACTTC; CDR3: CASSQGFGTIQETQYF; D: NA; J: TRBJ2-5; size: NA; V: TRBV4-3; length: 16
DNA: TGTGCCAGCAGCGTAGTAGGTGCGGCCACAGATACGCAGTATTTT; CDR3: CASSVVGAATDTQYF; D: NA; J: TRBJ2-3; size: NA; V: TRBV9; length: 15
DNA: TGTGCCAGTAGTATAGAGGCTAGCGGGGGCACAGATACGCAGTATTTT; CDR3: CASSIEASGGTDTQYF; D: TRBD2; J: TRBJ2-3; size: NA; V: TRBV19; length: 16
DNA: TGTGCCAGCTCACCCTCCAGTAACTATGGCTACACCTTC; CDR3: CASSPSSNYGYTF; D: NA; J: TRBJ1-2; size: NA; V: TRBV18; length: 13
DNA: TGTGCCAGCAGAGGCGGACCCGGTGGGGGCATTCAGTACTTC; CDR3: CASRGGPGGGIQYF; D: NA; J: TRBJ2-4; size: once; V: TRBV7-2; length: 14
DNA: TGTGCCAGCAGCTTCGGGACACATACGCAGTATTTT; CDR3: CASSFGTHTQYF; D: NA; J: TRBJ2-3; size: NA; V: TRBV7-3; length: 12
DNA: TGTGCCAGCAGCCTAGGTTGGGTAGGCTCTGGAAACACCATATATTTT; CDR3: CASSLGWVGSGNTIYF; D: NA; J: TRBJ1-3; size: NA; V: TRBV7-2; length: 16
DNA: TGCAGTGCTCGAGATTACTATGGCTACACCTTC; CDR3: CSARDYYGYTF; D: NA; J: TRBJ1-2; size: NA; V: TRBV20-1; length: 11
DNA: TGCGCCAGCAGCTTGACTAGCGACACAGATACGCAGTATTTT; CDR3: CASSLTSDTDTQYF; D: TRBD2; J: TRBJ2-3; size: NA; V: TRBV5-1; length: 14
DNA: TGTGCCAGCAGCTTTCCAGGGCCGAACACTGAAGCTTTCTTT; CDR3: CASSFPGPNTEAFF; D: NA; J: TRBJ1-1; size: NA; V: TRBV5-4; length: 14
DNA: TGTGCCAGCAGCGCCACTAGCGGGAGGGCCTATGAGACCCAGTACTTC; CDR3: CASSATSGRAYETQYF; D: TRBD2; J: TRBJ2-5; size: NA; V: TRBV9; length: 16
DNA: TGTGCCAGCAGCTTAGGACTAGACCCAGATACGCAGTATTTT; CDR3: CASSLGLDPDTQYF; D: NA; J: TRBJ2-3; size: once; V: TRBV7-9; length: 14
DNA: TGTGCCAGCCGACAGAGCCTCTCCTACGAGCAGTACTTC; CDR3: CASRQSLSYEQYF; D: NA; J: TRBJ2-7; size: NA; V: TRBV10-3; length: 13
DNA: TGCGCCAGCAGCTTAGTAGGGCAAGAGACCCAGTACTTC; CDR3: CASSLVGQETQYF; D: NA; J: TRBJ2-5; size: NA; V: TRBV5-1; length: 13
DNA: TGTGCCAGCAGGATGCCCTCCACCGGGGAGCTGTTTTTT; CDR3: CASRMPSTGELFF; D: NA; J: TRBJ2-2; size: NA; V: TRBV2; length: 13
DNA: TGTGCCAGCAGCTTTCGGACAGGGGGGGACTATGGCTACACCTTC; CDR3: CASSFRTGGDYGYTF; D: TRBD1; J: TRBJ1-2; size: NA; V: TRBV7-2; length: 15
DNA: TGTGCCAGCAGTTACGGGGGCTCCTACGAGCAGTACTTC; CDR3: CASSYGGSYEQYF; D: NA; J: TRBJ2-7; size: NA; V: TRBV6-6; length: 13
DNA: TGTGCCAGCAGCTCCTCCGGCGACGGGGGAGCGACCCAGTACTTC; CDR3: CASSSSGDGGATQYF; D: NA; J: TRBJ2-5; size: NA; V: TRBV7-3; length: 15
DNA: TGTGCCAGTAGAAAGACAGGGTTTGCTGGAAACACCATATATTTT; CDR3: CASRKTGFAGNTIYF; D: TRBD1; J: TRBJ1-3; size: NA; V: TRBV19; length: 15
DNA: TGTGCCAACTCCGGGGGACAGGCCTCCTACGAGCAGTACTTC; CDR3: CANSGGQASYEQYF; D: TRBD1; J: TRBJ2-7; size: NA; V: TRBV2; length: 14
DNA: TGTGCCAGCAGCGTAAGGCCCCAGGGGGGGTCACCCCTCCACTTT; CDR3: CASSVRPQGGSPLHF; D: TRBD1; J: TRBJ1-6; size: NA; V: TRBV9; length: 15
DNA: TGTGCCAGTAGTATAGACCGACAGGGTCCCTACGAGCAGTACTTC; CDR3: CASSIDRQGPYEQYF; D: TRBD1; J: TRBJ2-7; size: NA; V: TRBV19; length: 15
DNA: TGTGCCAGCAGCGTAGCTGTAGCGGGAGTGCACGGGGAGCTGTTTTTT; CDR3: CASSVAVAGVHGELFF; D: TRBD2; J: TRBJ2-2; size: NA; V: TRBV9; length: 16
DNA: TGCGCCAGCAGCCAGGCTACAGGGGTTCCCTACTTC; CDR3: CASSQATGVPYF; D: TRBD1; J: TRBJ1-2; size: NA; V: TRBV4-1; length: 12
DNA: TGTGCCAGCAGTTTTTCGGGGACAGGAGGTGAAAAACTGTTTTTT; CDR3: CASSFSGTGGEKLFF; D: TRBD1; J: TRBJ1-4; size: NA; V: TRBV27; length: 15
DNA: TGTGCCAGCAGCCCGAGCCGGGACAGGGGTCGAGGCTCCTATAATTCACCCCTCCACTTT; CDR3: CASSPSRDRGRGSYNSPLHF; D: TRBD1; J: TRBJ1-6; size: NA; V: TRBV9; length: 20
DNA: TGCAGTGCCACAGGGTGGACGCAGTATTTT; CDR3: CSATGWTQYF; D: NA; J: TRBJ2-3; size: NA; V: TRBV20-1; length: 10
DNA: TGCGCCAGCAGCCAAATACGGGACTCCTACGAGCAGTACTTC; CDR3: CASSQIRDSYEQYF; D: NA; J: TRBJ2-7; size: NA; V: TRBV4-1; length: 14
DNA: TGTGCCACCAGCAGAGATCTTGTCCAGAGTCAAACCTATGGCTACACCTTC; CDR3: CATSRDLVQSQTYGYTF; D: NA; J: TRBJ1-2; size: NA; V: TRBV15; length: 17
DNA: TGTGCCAGCAGCCCACAGGGGATCACAAACACCATATATTTT; CDR3: CASSPQGITNTIYF; D: TRBD1; J: TRBJ1-3; size: NA; V: TRBV7-9; length: 14
DNA: TGTGCCAGCAGCTTAGTGACAGGGTCCAATCAGCCCCAGCATTTT; CDR3: CASSLVTGSNQPQHF; D: TRBD1; J: TRBJ1-5; size: NA; V: TRBV7-2; length: 15
DNA: TGTGCCATCAGTGGGTACAGGGTGGAAAACACTGAAGCTTTCTTT; CDR3: CAISGYRVENTEAFF; D: NA; J: TRBJ1-1; size: NA; V: TRBV10-3; length: 15
DNA: TGCGCCAGCAGCCAAGAATTCTCCAGGGGCCAGCCCCAGCATTTT; CDR3: CASSQEFSRGQPQHF; D: NA; J: TRBJ1-5; size: NA; V: TRBV4-3; length: 15
DNA: TGTGCCAGCAGTTACGCCCGGAACGGGAACACTGAAGCTTTCTTT; CDR3: CASSYARNGNTEAFF; D: NA; J: TRBJ1-1; size: NA; V: TRBV6-5; length: 15
DNA: TGTGCCATCCCAACTCGGGGGGACCCCCATGGCTACACCTTC; CDR3: CAIPTRGDPHGYTF; D: NA; J: TRBJ1-2; size: NA; V: TRBV28; length: 14
DNA: TGTGCCAGCACCGGAGGCAATCAGCCCCAGCATTTT; CDR3: CASTGGNQPQHF; D: NA; J: TRBJ1-5; size: NA; V: TRBV2; length: 12
DNA: TGTGCCACGTCGCTAGGCAGGGGATCCTTTTCTCTCGATCAGCCCCAGCATTTT; CDR3: CATSLGRGSFSLDQPQHF; D: NA; J: TRBJ1-5; size: NA; V: TRBV28; length: 18
DNA: TGTGCCAGCAGCCATTCGGGAAGCACAGATACGCAGTATTTT; CDR3: CASSHSGSTDTQYF; D: NA; J: TRBJ2-3; size: NA; V: TRBV7-9; length: 14
DNA: TGCGCCAGCAGCTTGGACCTCTACAATGAGCAGTTCTTC; CDR3: CASSLDLYNEQFF; D: NA; J: TRBJ2-1; size: once; V: TRBV5-1; length: 13
DNA: TGCGCCAGCAGCCAAGTTTCTTGGACAGGGGGAAATGGGGCCGGGGAGCTGTTTTTT; CDR3: CASSQVSWTGGNGAGELFF; D: TRBD1; J: TRBJ2-2; size: NA; V: TRBV4-3; length: 19
DNA: TGTGCCAGCAGCACACGTCTGGCGGGAAACAATGAGCAGTTCTTC; CDR3: CASSTRLAGNNEQFF; D: NA; J: TRBJ2-1; size: NA; V: TRBV6-4; length: 15
DNA: TGTGCCAGCCGGGGGTCAGCCACCGGGGAGCTGTTTTTT; CDR3: CASRGSATGELFF; D: NA; J: TRBJ2-2; size: NA; V: TRBV6-4; length: 13
DNA: TGTGCCAGCAGTGCTGACAGGGGTGGCACTGAAGCTTTCTTT; CDR3: CASSADRGGTEAFF; D: TRBD1; J: TRBJ1-1; size: NA; V: TRBV6-5; length: 14
DNA: TGCGCCAGCAGCCAAGATCTGGACCGTTGGGGAAGCTCCTATAATTCACCCCTCCACTTT; CDR3: CASSQDLDRWGSSYNSPLHF; D: NA; J: TRBJ1-6; size: once; V: TRBV4-1; length: 20
DNA: TGTGCCAGCTCACCATTTAGGGCGGCTTTCACAGATACGCAGTATTTT; CDR3: CASSPFRAAFTDTQYF; D: NA; J: TRBJ2-3; size: NA; V: TRBV18; length: 16
DNA: TGTGCCAGCAGCTCCCGGGACAGGGGCCCCTTAGGGTATGGCTACACCTTC; CDR3: CASSSRDRGPLGYGYTF; D: TRBD1; J: TRBJ1-2; size: NA; V: TRBV5-4; length: 17
DNA: TGTGCCAGCAGCTCGCACCGTCTCGGGGAGCAGTACTTC; CDR3: CASSSHRLGEQYF; D: NA; J: TRBJ2-7; size: NA; V: TRBV7-2; length: 13
DNA: TGTGCCAGCAGTGGTGGAGGGGGCCCCATGGGCCAGCCCCAGCATTTT; CDR3: CASSGGGGPMGQPQHF; D: TRBD1; J: TRBJ1-5; size: NA; V: TRBV2; length: 16
DNA: TGTGCCACCAGCAGGACAGGGGGAGGTAACTATGGCTACACCTTC; CDR3: CATSRTGGGNYGYTF; D: TRBD1; J: TRBJ1-2; size: NA; V: TRBV15; length: 15
DNA: TGTGCCAGCACCCCCTTAGCTGCGGCGGGTGGCTACACCTTC; CDR3: CASTPLAAAGGYTF; D: NA; J: TRBJ1-2; size: NA; V: TRBV6-6; length: 14
DNA: TGTGCCAGCAGCGAAGACAGAAATCAGCCCCAGCATTTT; CDR3: CASSEDRNQPQHF; D: NA; J: TRBJ1-5; size: once; V: TRBV28; length: 13
DNA: TGTGCCAGCATCCCGGGAGTAGGGAACACCGGGGAGCTGTTTTTT; CDR3: CASIPGVGNTGELFF; D: NA; J: TRBJ2-2; size: NA; V: TRBV7-9; length: 15
DNA: TGTGCCAGCAGCCTGGGACAGATAAGCTCCTACGAGCAGTACTTC; CDR3: CASSLGQISSYEQYF; D: TRBD1; J: TRBJ2-7; size: once; V: TRBV5-4; length: 15
DNA: TGCGCCAGCAGCTCCGGACAGGGGGAATATGGCTACACCTTC; CDR3: CASSSGQGEYGYTF; D: TRBD1; J: TRBJ1-2; size: NA; V: TRBV5-1; length: 14